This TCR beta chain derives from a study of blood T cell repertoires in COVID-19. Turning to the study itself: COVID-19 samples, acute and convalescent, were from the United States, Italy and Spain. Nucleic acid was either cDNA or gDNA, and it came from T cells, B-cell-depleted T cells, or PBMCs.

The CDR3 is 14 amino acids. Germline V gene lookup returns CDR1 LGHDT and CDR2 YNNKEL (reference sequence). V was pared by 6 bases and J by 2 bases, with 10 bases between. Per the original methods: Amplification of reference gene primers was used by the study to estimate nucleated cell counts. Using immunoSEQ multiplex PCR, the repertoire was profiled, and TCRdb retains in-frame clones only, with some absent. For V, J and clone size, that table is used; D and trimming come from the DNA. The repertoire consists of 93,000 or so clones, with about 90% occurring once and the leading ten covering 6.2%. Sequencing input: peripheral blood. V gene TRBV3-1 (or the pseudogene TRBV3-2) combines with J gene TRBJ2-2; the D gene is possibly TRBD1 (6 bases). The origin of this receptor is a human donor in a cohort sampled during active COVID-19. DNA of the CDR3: TGTGCCAGCAGACAGGGTGTTAACACCGGGGAGCTGTTTTTT. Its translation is CASRQGVNTGELFF.